A single sample is the source of the 13 T cell receptor beta chains below, sequenced in a study of Ad26.COV2.S vaccination and SARS-CoV-2 variants. Described treatment: around 19 received Ad26.COV2.S at low or high dose, single or two shots; roughly five received placebo; per-sample allocation not given. Following the first vaccine or placebo injection, samples were taken on day 63. Method: immunoSEQ multiplex PCR; TCRdb's copy keeps in-frame clones and lacks some. The sample records some 500,000 clones, roughly 89% being singletons. The input for sequencing was peripheral blood, taken in a trial of Ad26.COV2.S vaccine versus placebo. The receptors come from a person aged 18-60 years who received the Ad26.COV2.S COVID-19 vaccine or a placebo.

The rearrangement links TRBV4-3 to TRBJ2-2; D not resolved. Germline CDR1 reads LGHNA; CDR2 reads YSLEER. The CDR3 has 15 residues. V was trimmed by 0 bases and J by 3 bases, leaving 8 bases between them. In DNA, the CDR3 is TGCGCCAGCAGCCAAGACATATGGGACACCGGGGAGCTGTTTTTT. Its translation: CASSQDIWDTGELFF.

V usage is TRBV2 and J usage is TRBJ2-3, with D maybe TRBD2 (6 bases). Per the germline V gene, CDR1 is SNHLY and CDR2 is FYNNEI. There are 15 residues in the CDR3. Trimming removed 6 bases from V and 6 bases from J, with 19 bases in between. The CDR3: CASRERAGSDDTQYF. DNA for the CDR3: TGTGCCAGCAGAGAGCGGGCCGGGTCGGATGATACGCAGTATTTT.

This clone was counted once. The chain carries TRBV6-4 and TRBJ2-5, with TRBD2 identical over 11 bases. Germline-derived CDR1 and CDR2 are MRHNA and SNTAGT. V shed 5 bases and J 1 base; nucleotides not matched to a gene: 3. The CDR3 has 15 residues. CDR3 in DNA: TGTGCCAGCAGTCCACTAGCGGGGGTCCAAGAGACCCAGTACTTC. Amino acids: CASSPLAGVQETQYF.

V and J are TRBV5-1 and TRBJ1-6; the D gene is possibly TRBD1 (5 bases). Trimming took 3 bases from V and 4 from J, leaving 8 bases between them. The CDR3 covers 14 residues. Germline lookup yields CDR1 SGHRS and CDR2 YFSETQ. CDR3 residues: CASSWGEYNSPLHF. As DNA, the CDR3 is TGCGCCAGCAGCTGGGGGGAGTATAATTCACCCCTCCACTTT. Full variable domain (rest looked up from reference TRBV5-1 and TRBJ1-6): KAGVTQTPRYLIKTRGQQVTLSCSPISGHRSVSWYQQTPGQGLQFLFEYFSETQRNKGNFPGRFSGRQFSNSRSEMNVSTLELGDSALYLCASSWGEYNSPLHFGNGTRLTVT.

The chain uses TRBV7-3 and TRBJ1-2; D not certain. Germline-derived CDR1 and CDR2 are SGHTA and FQGTGA. The length of the CDR3 is 14 residues. V was pared by 1 base and J by 8 bases, with 14 bases between. The CDR3 here is CASSLSSQAKGYTF. Here the CDR3 DNA reads TGTGCCAGCAGCTTAAGCTCCCAGGCGAAGGGCTACACCTTC.

This chain joins TRBV18 and TRBJ2-1, with 8 nucleotides matching TRBD1. The CDR3 is made up of 15 amino acids. V shed 1 base, J shed 8 bases, and the junction held 7 bases outside the gene matches. Per the germline V gene, CDR1 is KGHSH and CDR2 is LQKENI. CDR3 in amino acids: CASSPRTGPWDEQFF. The CDR3 DNA is TGTGCCAGCTCACCACGGACAGGGCCCTGGGATGAGCAGTTCTTC.

The rearrangement uses TRBV25-1 and TRBJ2-5; TRBD1 might be the D (5 bases). V lost 3 bases and J 5 bases, leaving 19 bases between the germline ends. Germline values: CDR1 MGHDK, CDR2 SYGVNS. This CDR3 spans 16 amino acids. The CDR3 loop is CASSDTGWTNTETQYF. In nucleotides, the CDR3 is TGTGCCAGCAGTGATACCGGGTGGACAAATACCGAGACCCAGTACTTC.

This clone occurred a few times. This sequence joins TRBV5-6 and TRBJ1-2, with TRBD1 as a possible D gene (5 bases). The CDR3 length is 15 residues. The V gene's germline CDR1 is SGHDT and CDR2 YYEEEE. The germline V and J ends were trimmed by 0 bases and 4 bases, with 13 bases remaining between them. DNA of the CDR3: TGTGCCAGCAGCTTGGTCTGGAGGGGAGGCTATGGCTACACCTTC. It yields the protein CASSLVWRGGYGYTF.

This rearrangement joins TRBV12-5 to TRBJ2-3; D not certain. Germline values: CDR1 LGHNT, CDR2 FRNRAP. The V end lost 0 bases, the J end lost 6 bases, and 22 bases lay between the germline ends. The CDR3 has 18 amino acids. The CDR3 DNA follows: TGTGCTAGTGGTTTGGTACAAGATGGCACCATTGGGGTCGATACGCAGTATTTT. Protein sequence: CASGLVQDGTIGVDTQYF.

CDR3 nucleotide sequence: TGTGCCAGCAGCAACCGGGACAGCGGTGAAGAGACCCAGTACTTC. Translating gives CASSNRDSGEETQYF. The chain has TRBV5-4 and TRBJ2-5; TRBD1 agrees at 7 bases. Germline values: CDR1 SGHNT, CDR2 YYREEE (reference sequence). CDR3 length: 15 amino acids. V dropped 4 bases and J dropped 3; count of bases not matched to a gene: 9.

The CDR3 DNA follows: TGTGCCAGCAGCGTTATGGGGGCGGGGATTACTGAAGCTTTCTTT. This sequence encodes CASSVMGAGITEAFF. The chain has TRBV7-2 and TRBJ1-1; tentatively, D is TRBD1 (6 bases). V lost 5 bases and J 5 bases, leaving 18 bases between the germline ends. The V gene's germline CDR1 is SGHTA and CDR2 FQGNSA. The length of the CDR3 is 15 residues.

The chain carries TRBV19 and TRBJ2-3, with unresolved D. This CDR3 has 15 amino acids. CDR1 is LNHDA and CDR2 is SQIVND in the germline V gene (reference sequence). V lost 3 bases to trimming and J lost 5 bases, with 15 bases between them. CDR3 amino acids: CASSITGSLLDTQYF. In DNA, the CDR3 is TGTGCCAGTAGTATCACGGGTTCCCTCCTAGATACGCAGTATTTT.

V usage is TRBV5-4 and J usage is TRBJ2-7; TRBD2 matches at 8 bases. This CDR3 comprises 14 residues. V shed 0 bases and J 2 bases; nucleotides not matched to a gene: 1. CDR1 is SGHNT and CDR2 is YYREEE in the germline V gene (reference sequence). This CDR3 reads CASSLGGRTYEQYF. CDR3 sequence (DNA): TGTGCCAGCAGCTTGGGCGGGAGGACCTACGAGCAGTACTTC.